This paragraph reports one TCR beta chain. Only one count was recorded for this clone. The antigen it recognizes is unknown. Base quality data are lacking; no much larger clone is found one base away. The sample comes from a study of control samples from healthy donors and cancer patients (TCRdb year 2020). Inclusive of the bounding cysteine and phenylalanine, the CDR3 is 15 residues long. Kept here is only the CDR3 DNA, which spans 45 bases and is read in frame from base 1. At the junction V is shortened by 1 base and J by 5 bases; bases outside the gene matches: 8. The germline V gene supplies CDR1 SGHRS and CDR2 YFSETQ. Library preparation used the immunoSEQ multiplex PCR assay. TCRdb retrieved this table from immuneACCESS and kept in-frame rearrangements only. Not all clones are present; in checked studies, unresolved V genes account for under half, and no reason is known for the remainder. In all, the sample holds over 120,000 clones, and approximately 91% of those were seen once. The top ten clonotypes cover roughly 3.2% of the sample.

The chain couples TRBV5-1 to TRBJ2-5, with 7 junctional bases fitting TRBD1. This clonotype was sampled from a man aged 30-40 years in good health. Material for sequencing was blood. The CDR3 reads CASSLSAGRGETQYF. The DNA sequence is given as TGCGCCAGCAGCTTGTCAGCCGGCAGGGGGGAGACCCAGTACTTC.